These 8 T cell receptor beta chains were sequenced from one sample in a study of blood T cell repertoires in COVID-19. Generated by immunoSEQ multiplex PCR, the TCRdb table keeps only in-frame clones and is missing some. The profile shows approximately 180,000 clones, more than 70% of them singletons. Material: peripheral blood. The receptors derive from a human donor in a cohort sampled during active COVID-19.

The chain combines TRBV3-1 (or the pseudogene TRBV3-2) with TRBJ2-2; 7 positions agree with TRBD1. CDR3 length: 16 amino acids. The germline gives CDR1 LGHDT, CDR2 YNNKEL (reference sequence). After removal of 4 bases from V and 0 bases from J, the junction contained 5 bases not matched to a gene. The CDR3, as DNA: TGTGCCAGCAGCCGACCGGGACAGACGAACACCGGGGAGCTGTTTTTT. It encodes CASSRPGQTNTGELFF.

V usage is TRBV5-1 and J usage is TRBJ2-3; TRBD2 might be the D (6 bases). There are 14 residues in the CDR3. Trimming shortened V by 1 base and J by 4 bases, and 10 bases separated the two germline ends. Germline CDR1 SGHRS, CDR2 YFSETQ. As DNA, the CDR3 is TGCGCCAGCAGCTTGAACGGGAGACCAGATACGCAGTATTTT. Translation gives CASSLNGRPDTQYF.

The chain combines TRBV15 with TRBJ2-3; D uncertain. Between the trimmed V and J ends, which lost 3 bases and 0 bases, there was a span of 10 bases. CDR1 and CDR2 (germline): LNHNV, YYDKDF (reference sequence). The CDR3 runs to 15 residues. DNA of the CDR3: TGTGCCACCAGCAGCCACGTCCTAAGCACAGATACGCAGTATTTT. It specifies CATSSHVLSTDTQYF. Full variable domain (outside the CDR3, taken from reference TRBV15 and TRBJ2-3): DAMVIQNPRYQVTQFGKPVTLSCSQTLNHNVMYWYQQKSSQAPKLLFHYYDKDFNNEADTPDNFQSRRPNTSFCFLDIRSPGLGDTAMYLCATSSHVLSTDTQYFGPGTRLTVL.

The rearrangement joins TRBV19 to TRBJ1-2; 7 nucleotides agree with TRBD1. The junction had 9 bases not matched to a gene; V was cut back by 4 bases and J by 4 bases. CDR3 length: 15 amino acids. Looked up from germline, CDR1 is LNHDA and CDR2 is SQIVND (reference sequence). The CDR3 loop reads CASSTETGLTYGYTF. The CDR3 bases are TGTGCCAGTAGTACCGAGACAGGGCTCACCTATGGCTACACCTTC.

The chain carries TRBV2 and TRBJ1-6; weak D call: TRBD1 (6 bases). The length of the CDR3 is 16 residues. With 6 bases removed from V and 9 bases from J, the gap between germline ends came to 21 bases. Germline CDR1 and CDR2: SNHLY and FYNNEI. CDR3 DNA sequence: TGTGCCAGCAGCTATGGACAGCCGGGAGGTGGTTCACCCCTCCACTTT. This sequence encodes CASSYGQPGGGSPLHF.

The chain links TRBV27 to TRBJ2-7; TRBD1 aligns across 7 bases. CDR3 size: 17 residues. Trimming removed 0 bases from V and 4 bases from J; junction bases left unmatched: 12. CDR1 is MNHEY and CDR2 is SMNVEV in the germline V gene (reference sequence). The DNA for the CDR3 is TGTGCCAGCAGTTTATCTGGGACGGGACAGACAAAGTACGAGCAGTACTTC. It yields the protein CASSLSGTGQTKYEQYF.

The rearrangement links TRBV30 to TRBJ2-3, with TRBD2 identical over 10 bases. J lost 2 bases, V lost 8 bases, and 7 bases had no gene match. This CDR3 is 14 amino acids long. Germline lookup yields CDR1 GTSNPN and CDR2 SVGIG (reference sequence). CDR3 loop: CAGAGTSDTDTQYF. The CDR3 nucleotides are TGTGCCGGGGCCGGGACTAGCGACACAGATACGCAGTATTTT.

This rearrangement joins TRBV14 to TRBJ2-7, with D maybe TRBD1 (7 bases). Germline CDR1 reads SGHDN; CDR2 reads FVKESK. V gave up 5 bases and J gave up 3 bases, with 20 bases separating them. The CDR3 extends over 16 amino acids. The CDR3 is CASSGTLTGTRYEQYF. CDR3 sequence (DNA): TGTGCCAGCAGCGGGACTTTGACAGGGACTCGCTACGAGCAGTACTTC. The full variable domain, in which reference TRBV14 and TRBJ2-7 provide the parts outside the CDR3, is EAGVTQFPSHSVIEKGQTVTLRCDPISGHDNLYWYRRVMGKEIKFLLHFVKESKQDESGMPNNRFLAERTGGTYSTLKVQPAELEDSGVYFCASSGTLTGTRYEQYFGPGTRLTVT.